The rows below give T cell receptor beta chains drawn from one sample of a study of T cell responses to AZD1222 COVID-19 vaccine. Clones were sequenced by immunoSEQ multiplex PCR, and TCRdb holds only the in-frame ones, with some missing. The table records 100,000 to 150,000 clones, more than 90% of them present only once. Source: peripheral blood, taken 28 days after the second AZD1222 dose. These receptors were obtained from an adult who received the AZD1222 COVID-19 vaccine. The CDR3 runs from the conserved cysteine through the conserved F or W. A D gene is named only where the DNA matches it firmly. Clone size is given for some rows only: seen once, a few or many times, or a class if the clone is expanded.

J: TRBJ1-6; length: 14; size: .; D: .; V: TRBV10-3; CDR3: CATRRERWGSPLHF; DNA: TGTGCCACCAGAAGAGAACGGTGGGGTTCACCCCTCCACTTT
J: TRBJ1-2; length: 14; size: .; D: TRBD1; V: TRBV7-2; CDR3: CASSSGQADYGYTF; DNA: TGTGCCAGCAGCTCCGGACAGGCGGACTATGGCTACACCTTC
J: TRBJ2-7; length: 12; size: .; D: .; V: TRBV10-3; CDR3: CAIGRRSYEQYF; DNA: TGTGCCATCGGGCGTCGCTCCTACGAGCAGTACTTC
J: TRBJ2-6; length: 16; size: .; D: .; V: TRBV11-3; CDR3: CASSPRVNSGANVLTF; DNA: TGTGCCAGCAGCCCCCGGGTAAACTCTGGGGCCAACGTCCTGACTTTC
J: TRBJ2-7; length: 15; size: .; D: .; V: TRBV10-1; CDR3: CASSEETHAPYEQYF; DNA: TGCGCCAGCAGTGAGGAGACACATGCCCCCTACGAGCAGTACTTC
J: TRBJ1-1; length: 15; size: .; D: .; V: TRBV3-1/TRBV3-2; CDR3: CASSQDMGGNAEAFF; DNA: TGTGCCAGCAGCCAAGATATGGGGGGCAACGCTGAAGCTTTCTTT
J: TRBJ1-5; length: 21; size: few; D: TRBD1; V: TRBV7-6; CDR3: CASSWDRGRRNARPSNQPQHF; DNA: TGTGCCAGCAGTTGGGACAGGGGGCGCAGGAATGCCCGGCCTAGCAATCAGCCCCAGCATTTT
J: TRBJ1-1; length: 15; size: .; D: TRBD1; V: TRBV5-1; CDR3: CASSLSGQGGTEAFF; DNA: TGCGCCAGCAGCTTGAGCGGACAGGGCGGCACTGAAGCTTTCTTT
J: TRBJ1-5; length: 14; size: .; D: TRBD1; V: TRBV14; CDR3: CASSQTGPNQPQHF; DNA: TGTGCCAGCAGCCAGACAGGGCCCAATCAGCCCCAGCATTTT
J: TRBJ1-6; length: 14; size: .; D: .; V: TRBV6-5; CDR3: CASSRDFVNSPLHF; DNA: TGTGCCAGCAGCCGGGACTTTGTGAATTCACCCCTCCACTTT
J: TRBJ1-6; length: 17; size: .; D: .; V: TRBV19; CDR3: CASSVPPEGRGNSPLHF; DNA: TGTGCCAGTAGTGTCCCCCCGGAGGGGCGCGGGAATTCACCCCTCCACTTT
J: TRBJ2-3; length: 15; size: .; D: .; V: TRBV5-1; CDR3: CASSLVGARPDTQYF; DNA: TGCGCCAGCAGCTTGGTTGGGGCGAGACCAGATACGCAGTATTTT
J: TRBJ2-2; length: 15; size: .; D: TRBD2; V: TRBV7-3; CDR3: CASSLAGGPSGELFF; DNA: TGTGCCAGCAGCTTAGCGGGAGGGCCATCAGGGGAGCTGTTTTTT
J: TRBJ1-6; length: 15; size: .; D: .; V: TRBV5-6; CDR3: CASSLKFRVDSPLHF; DNA: TGTGCCAGCAGCTTAAAATTCCGGGTTGATTCACCCCTCCACTTT
J: TRBJ2-2; length: 18; size: .; D: TRBD2; V: TRBV4-3; CDR3: CASSQETSGSANTGELFF; DNA: TGCGCCAGCAGCCAGGAGACTAGCGGGAGTGCGAACACCGGGGAGCTGTTTTTT
J: TRBJ1-2; length: 14; size: once; D: TRBD1; V: TRBV18; CDR3: CASSPEDREGGYTF; DNA: TGTGCCAGCTCACCTGAGGACAGGGAAGGCGGCTACACCTTC
J: TRBJ2-1; length: 12; size: .; D: TRBD2; V: TRBV30; CDR3: CAWGLGGDEQFF; DNA: TGTGCCTGGGGCTTGGGGGGGGATGAGCAGTTCTTC
J: TRBJ1-1; length: 14; size: .; D: .; V: TRBV10-3; CDR3: CAISGTGRNTEAFF; DNA: TGTGCCATCAGTGGGACTGGAAGGAACACTGAAGCTTTCTTT
J: TRBJ1-3; length: 13; size: .; D: .; V: TRBV2; CDR3: CASMGGAGNTIYF; DNA: TGTGCCAGCATGGGGGGGGCTGGAAACACCATATATTTT
J: TRBJ2-1; length: 17; size: .; D: TRBD2; V: TRBV9; CDR3: CASSVATGGRAYNEQFF; DNA: TGTGCCAGCAGCGTAGCTACTGGCGGGAGGGCCTACAATGAGCAGTTCTTC
J: TRBJ2-2; length: 19; size: .; D: .; V: TRBV4-3; CDR3: CASSQDWVEGVISGGELFF; DNA: TGCGCCAGCAGCCAAGATTGGGTAGAGGGAGTCATATCCGGCGGGGAGCTGTTTTTT
J: TRBJ2-1; length: 15; size: .; D: .; V: TRBV2; CDR3: CASSGPGGFGDEQFF; DNA: TGTGCCAGCAGTGGCCCCGGGGGATTTGGGGATGAGCAGTTCTTC
J: TRBJ1-6; length: 12; size: .; D: .; V: TRBV5-6; CDR3: CASSLPGSPLHF; DNA: TGTGCCAGCAGCTTGCCAGGGTCACCCCTCCACTTT
J: TRBJ1-5; length: 16; size: once; D: .; V: TRBV21-1; CDR3: CASSKEAGGRNQPQHF; DNA: TGTGCCAGCAGCAAAGAAGCAGGGGGTAGGAATCAGCCCCAGCATTTT
J: TRBJ1-6; length: 16; size: .; D: .; V: TRBV21-1; CDR3: CASSRFRGSVDSPLHF; DNA: TGTGCCAGCAGCAGGTTCCGGGGATCGGTGGATTCACCCCTCCACTTT
J: TRBJ2-3; length: 11; size: once; D: .; V: TRBV29-1; CDR3: CSVAPSGTQYF; DNA: TGCAGCGTTGCCCCCTCGGGTACGCAGTATTTT
J: TRBJ1-4; length: 15; size: .; D: TRBD1; V: TRBV25-1; CDR3: CASTPRQGTNEKLFF; DNA: TGTGCCAGCACCCCAAGACAGGGAACTAATGAAAAACTGTTTTTT
J: TRBJ1-1; length: 13; size: .; D: .; V: TRBV2; CDR3: CASSATVNTEAFF; DNA: TGTGCCAGCAGCGCGACAGTGAACACTGAAGCTTTCTTT
J: TRBJ1-2; length: 14; size: .; D: .; V: TRBV6-1; CDR3: CASSERQGLDGYTF; DNA: TGTGCCAGCAGTGAACGGCAGGGGTTGGATGGCTACACCTTC
J: TRBJ1-1; length: 13; size: .; D: .; V: TRBV6-2/TRBV6-3; CDR3: CASSSQGFTEAFF; DNA: TGTGCCAGCAGTTCGCAGGGGTTCACTGAAGCTTTCTTT
J: TRBJ1-1; length: 14; size: .; D: TRBD1; V: TRBV2; CDR3: CASSRTGRSTEAFF; DNA: TGTGCCAGCAGTCGGACAGGGCGGAGCACTGAAGCTTTCTTT
J: TRBJ1-6; length: 10; size: .; D: .; V: TRBV2; CDR3: CASSEGPLHF; DNA: TGTGCCAGCAGTGAGGGGCCCCTCCACTTT
J: TRBJ2-5; length: 14; size: .; D: .; V: TRBV5-4; CDR3: CASSTYGGGKTQYF; DNA: TGTGCCAGCAGCACATATGGGGGCGGGAAGACCCAGTACTTC
J: TRBJ2-5; length: 14; size: few; D: TRBD2; V: TRBV6-6; CDR3: CASSRGRGVETQYF; DNA: TGTGCCAGCAGTCGGGGCCGGGGGGTGGAGACCCAGTACTTC
J: TRBJ1-1; length: 11; size: many; D: .; V: TRBV25-1; CDR3: CASRVNTEAFF; DNA: TGTGCCAGCCGAGTGAACACTGAAGCTTTCTTT
J: TRBJ2-1; length: 15; size: .; D: TRBD1; V: TRBV27; CDR3: CASSFGTGGWNEQFF; DNA: TGTGCCAGCAGTTTCGGGACAGGGGGCTGGAATGAGCAGTTCTTC
J: TRBJ1-5; length: 16; size: once; D: .; V: TRBV15; CDR3: CATSFVSGAPNQPQHF; DNA: TGTGCCACCAGCTTCGTTTCAGGGGCCCCTAATCAGCCCCAGCATTTT
J: TRBJ2-2; length: 19; size: .; D: .; V: TRBV3-1/TRBV3-2; CDR3: CASSQERVWVNLNTGELFF; DNA: TGTGCCAGCAGCCAAGAAAGGGTCTGGGTTAACTTGAACACCGGGGAGCTGTTTTTT
J: TRBJ2-5; length: 15; size: .; D: .; V: TRBV2; CDR3: CASIGDRRSRGAQYF; DNA: TGTGCCAGCATTGGAGACAGACGATCCAGGGGGGCCCAGTACTTC
J: TRBJ2-1; length: 14; size: few; D: TRBD2; V: TRBV11-3; CDR3: CASSSGLAYNEQFF; DNA: TGTGCCAGCAGCTCGGGACTAGCGTACAATGAGCAGTTCTTC
J: TRBJ1-2; length: 13; size: .; D: .; V: TRBV6-5; CDR3: CASRPMVDYGYTF; DNA: TGTGCCAGCAGGCCCATGGTGGACTATGGCTACACCTTC
J: TRBJ1-3; length: 15; size: few; D: .; V: TRBV6-5; CDR3: CASSRDPSGGNTIYF; DNA: TGTGCCAGCAGTCGGGACCCATCGGGGGGAAACACCATATATTTT
J: TRBJ2-3; length: 16; size: .; D: TRBD1; V: TRBV11-2; CDR3: CASSPRQGRGTDTQYF; DNA: TGTGCCAGCAGCCCCAGACAGGGGCGGGGCACAGATACGCAGTATTTT
J: TRBJ1-2; length: 13; size: few; D: TRBD1; V: TRBV5-3; CDR3: CARNPTGLYGYTF; DNA: TGTGCCAGAAACCCGACAGGGCTCTATGGCTACACCTTC
J: TRBJ1-3; length: 15; size: .; D: .; V: TRBV6-5; CDR3: CASSYGRGSANTIYF; DNA: TGTGCCAGCAGTTACGGACGGGGCTCTGCAAACACCATATATTTT
J: TRBJ1-1; length: 15; size: .; D: .; V: TRBV19; CDR3: CASDGGSAMNTEAFF; DNA: TGTGCCAGTGACGGTGGAAGTGCAATGAACACTGAAGCTTTCTTT
J: TRBJ2-2; length: 15; size: .; D: TRBD2; V: TRBV7-3; CDR3: CASSPGLAGTGELFF; DNA: TGTGCCAGCAGCCCGGGACTAGCGGGGACCGGGGAGCTGTTTTTT
J: TRBJ1-3; length: 13; size: .; D: .; V: TRBV12-3/TRBV12-4; CDR3: CASSSERGNTIYF; DNA: TGTGCCAGCAGTTCCGAGCGGGGAAACACCATATATTTT
J: TRBJ1-3; length: 14; size: .; D: TRBD1; V: TRBV7-9; CDR3: CASSPQGAGNTIYF; DNA: TGTGCCAGCAGCCCCCAGGGGGCTGGAAACACCATATATTTT
J: TRBJ2-5; length: 13; size: .; D: .; V: TRBV2; CDR3: CASRVLNLETQYF; DNA: TGTGCCAGCAGGGTACTAAACCTCGAGACCCAGTACTTC
J: TRBJ1-1; length: 16; size: .; D: .; V: TRBV5-1; CDR3: CASSLAALTGTGHAFF; DNA: TGCGCCAGCAGCTTGGCTGCGCTTACAGGGACTGGGCACGCTTTCTTT
J: TRBJ1-2; length: 14; size: .; D: .; V: TRBV10-3; CDR3: CAISAGTSNYGYTF; DNA: TGTGCCATCAGCGCCGGGACTTCTAACTATGGCTACACCTTC
J: TRBJ2-1; length: 15; size: .; D: TRBD2; V: TRBV6-6; CDR3: CASSETSGSTNEQFF; DNA: TGTGCCAGCAGTGAGACTAGCGGGAGTACCAATGAGCAGTTCTTC
J: TRBJ2-5; length: 17; size: .; D: TRBD2; V: TRBV24-1; CDR3: CATSEPPGLAGEETQYF; DNA: TGTGCCACCAGTGAACCTCCGGGACTAGCGGGAGAGGAGACCCAGTACTTC
J: TRBJ1-1; length: 11; size: few; D: .; V: TRBV11-2; CDR3: CASMGVTEAFF; DNA: TGTGCCAGCATGGGGGTGACTGAAGCTTTCTTT
J: TRBJ1-2; length: 13; size: .; D: .; V: TRBV12-3/TRBV12-4; CDR3: CASSFRGNYGYTF; DNA: TGTGCCAGCAGTTTTCGCGGGAACTATGGCTACACCTTC
J: TRBJ1-3; length: 13; size: .; D: .; V: TRBV10-3; CDR3: CAISGTSGNTIYF; DNA: TGTGCCATCAGTGGGACCTCTGGAAACACCATATATTTT
J: TRBJ2-1; length: 16; size: .; D: TRBD1; V: TRBV24-1; CDR3: CATSDPDRGRDNEQFF; DNA: TGTGCCACCAGTGACCCTGACAGGGGAAGAGACAATGAGCAGTTCTTC
J: TRBJ1-1; length: 14; size: once; D: .; V: TRBV6-1; CDR3: CASSESRRYTEAFF; DNA: TGTGCCAGCAGTGAAAGCAGGCGATACACTGAAGCTTTCTTT
J: TRBJ1-5; length: 15; size: .; D: .; V: TRBV6-2/TRBV6-3; CDR3: CASSVDSNSNQPQHF; DNA: TGTGCCAGCAGCGTCGACAGCAATAGCAATCAGCCCCAGCATTTT